This TCR beta chain was sequenced during a study of T cells in Graves' hyperthyroidism and ophthalmopathy. Study at large: Peripheral blood was collected at initial diagnosis, before any treatment.

CDR3 length equals 15 residues. Germline CDR1 reads KGHDR; CDR2 reads SFDVKD. V was pared by 3 bases and J by 5 bases, with 7 bases of the junction left unmatched. This clonotype was counted at least ten times. Amplification yielded TCR beta CDR3 regions, with RNA transcripts as the source. An initial round of RT-PCR targeting the TCR CDR3 relied on the HTBI primer set. TCRdb used MiXCR to reprocess the multiplex PCR reads, holding one entry per CDR3 protein. This table has some 720,000 distinct CDR3 sequences, around 17% appearing once. This clonotype was obtained from a man in his late teens or twenties with Graves' hyperthyroidism. Sequenced material: blood. J is TRBJ2-5 and V is TRBV24-1; 8 positions match TRBD2. The CDR3 coding sequence is TGTGCCACCAGTGATCCGGGACTAGTTGGGGAGACCCAGTACTTC. Its protein product is CATSDPGLVGETQYF.